This TCR beta chain was profiled in a study of T cell responses to AZD1222 COVID-19 vaccine. Profiling relied on immunoSEQ multiplex PCR, and the TCRdb table lists in-frame clones only, not all of them. The repertoire holds 150,000 to 200,000 clones, with around 87% as singletons. The CDR3 has 18 residues. Germline CDR1 and CDR2: SGHTA and FQGNSA. With V trimmed by 0 bases and J by 1 base, 9 bases remained unmatched. Source: peripheral blood, taken on day 0 of AZD1222 vaccination. The clonotype comes from an adult in good health. The V and J genes are TRBV7-2 and TRBJ1-2, with TRBD1 matching 9 bases. The CDR3 region is CASSLAETGGHINYGYTF. CDR3 DNA sequence: TGTGCCAGCAGCTTAGCGGAGACAGGGGGACACATTAACTATGGCTACACCTTC.